A selection of T cell receptor beta chains follows, all from one sample in a study of post-analysis software for immune sequencing data. TCRdb processed the PCR reads anew with MiXCR; each CDR3 protein has one entry. The sample lists 180,000 or so distinct CDR3 sequences; roughly 28% were seen once. The sequencing input was blood. The source is a girl aged 2 to 17 with multiple sclerosis. The CDR3 runs from the conserved cysteine through the conserved F or W. The order of the fields is CDR3 protein, D gene, V gene, J gene, CDR3 length. A D gene is named only where the DNA matches it firmly.

cdr3_aa: CRVQGGNEQFF
d_call: NA
v_call: TRBV20-1
j_call: TRBJ2-1
cdr3_length: 11

cdr3_aa: CASSLEGLGSPLHF
d_call: NA
v_call: TRBV7-3
j_call: TRBJ1-6
cdr3_length: 14

cdr3_aa: CASSYAGPIPYEQYF
d_call: NA
v_call: TRBV6-6
j_call: TRBJ2-7
cdr3_length: 15

cdr3_aa: CASSDDLAGATDTQYF
d_call: TRBD2
v_call: TRBV2
j_call: TRBJ2-3
cdr3_length: 16

cdr3_aa: CSARQGEGEAFF
d_call: TRBD1
v_call: TRBV29-1
j_call: TRBJ1-1
cdr3_length: 12

cdr3_aa: CSVGDRGRRTGELFF
d_call: TRBD1
v_call: TRBV29-1
j_call: TRBJ2-2
cdr3_length: 15

cdr3_aa: CASSMAAGGYTF
d_call: NA
v_call: TRBV19
j_call: TRBJ1-2
cdr3_length: 12

cdr3_aa: CASSPYIADTDTQYF
d_call: NA
v_call: TRBV5-1
j_call: TRBJ2-3
cdr3_length: 15

cdr3_aa: CPYNEQFF
d_call: NA
v_call: TRBV6-5
j_call: TRBJ2-1
cdr3_length: 8

cdr3_aa: CSARAPWGRGLTEAFF
d_call: TRBD1
v_call: TRBV20-1
j_call: TRBJ1-1
cdr3_length: 16

cdr3_aa: CASSGLAGGNTFQETQYF
d_call: TRBD2
v_call: TRBV12-3/TRBV12-4
j_call: TRBJ2-5
cdr3_length: 18

cdr3_aa: CASSLAREAETQYF
d_call: TRBD2
v_call: TRBV7-2
j_call: NA
cdr3_length: 14

cdr3_aa: CSVEKGEGYEQYF
d_call: NA
v_call: TRBV29-1
j_call: TRBJ2-7
cdr3_length: 13

cdr3_aa: CSASLPDRMEESYGYTF
d_call: NA
v_call: TRBV20-1
j_call: TRBJ1-2
cdr3_length: 17

cdr3_aa: CASRRGGEKLFF
d_call: NA
v_call: TRBV6-5
j_call: TRBJ1-4
cdr3_length: 12

cdr3_aa: CASSQLKGVSGANVPTF
d_call: NA
v_call: TRBV3-1
j_call: TRBJ2-6
cdr3_length: 17